The sequence of this TCR beta chain was determined in a study of T cell responses to AZD1222 COVID-19 vaccine. Only in-frame clones appear in the TCRdb table, and some are missing; sequencing was by immunoSEQ multiplex PCR. The repertoire includes about 68,000 clones, roughly 90% of them detected once, and more than 2% sits in the top ten. Broader study findings: Of the AZD1222 recipients, only five to seven were seropositive at baseline. Targeting of unmutated variant regions was reportedly seen in nearly half of spike-specific TCRs. Spike-specific TCR breadth and depth both grew after two AZD1222 doses.

There are 12 residues in the CDR3. V lost 8 bases, J lost 8 bases, and 7 bases stayed unmatched. Looked up from germline, CDR1 is MDHEN and CDR2 is SYDVKM. In regard to this clone: Its antigen is not known.

The receptor's source is an adult in good health. Sequenced here: peripheral blood, sampled on day 0 of AZD1222 vaccination. The chain links TRBV28 to TRBJ1-2; 8 bases line up with TRBD1. The CDR3 reads CASERTGYGYTF. The CDR3 nucleotides read TGTGCCAGCGAACGGACAGGGTACGGCTACACCTTC.